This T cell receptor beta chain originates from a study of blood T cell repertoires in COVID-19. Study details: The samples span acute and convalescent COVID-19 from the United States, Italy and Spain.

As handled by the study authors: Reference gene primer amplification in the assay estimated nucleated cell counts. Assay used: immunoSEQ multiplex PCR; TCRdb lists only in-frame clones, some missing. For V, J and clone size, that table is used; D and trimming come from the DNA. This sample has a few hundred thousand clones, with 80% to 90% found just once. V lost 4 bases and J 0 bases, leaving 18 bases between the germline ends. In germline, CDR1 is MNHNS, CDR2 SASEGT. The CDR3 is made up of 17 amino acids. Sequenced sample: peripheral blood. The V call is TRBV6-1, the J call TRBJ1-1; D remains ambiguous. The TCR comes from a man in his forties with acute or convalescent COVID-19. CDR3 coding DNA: TGTGCCAGCAGTGTGGGGTCTTCGGGGATGATGAACACTGAAGCTTTCTTT. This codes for CASSVGSSGMMNTEAFF.